The 24 T cell receptor beta chains in this list originate from one sample, sequenced in a study of glioma-infiltrating T cells listed by TCRdb under 2016. The sample was run on an Illumina MiSeq. TCR alpha and beta CDR3 regions were amplified with the iRepertoire nested amplicon-rescue multiplex PCR (arm-PCR) platform from RNA. Through fastp at Q25 and MiXCR, TCRdb rebuilt clones from the public reads, retaining in-frame beta chains. Rows are unified per CDR3 protein, each entry keeping the most common DNA and genes. The sample has 300,000 to 450,000 distinct CDR3 sequences on record, around 45% of them singletons. Together, the top ten hold approximately 12% of the sample. Sample: glioma tissue, nonneoplastic brain tissue, or PBMCs (not recorded which). Receptor source: a human donor with low-grade glioma or glioblastoma, undergoing nonglioma brain surgery, or in good health (not recorded which).

This clonotype turned up a few times. V and J are TRBV5-6 and TRBJ2-5; possible D gene TRBD2, 6 bases. CDR1 and CDR2 from the germline V gene are SGHDT and YYEEEE. Deletions cut 1 base from V and 4 bases from J, with 11 bases between. The CDR3 covers 14 residues. CDR3 sequence (DNA): TGTGCCAGCAGCTTGTCTTGGGACTTAGAGACCCAGTACTTC. As protein: CASSLSWDLETQYF.

This sequence joins TRBV4-1 and TRBJ1-1; no reliable D call. This CDR3 is built from 17 residues. CDR1 and CDR2 (germline): MGHRA, YSYEKL. The germline V and J ends were trimmed by 0 bases and 5 bases, with 19 bases remaining between them. The CDR3 region is CASSQDFGMTWLTEAFF. The DNA for the CDR3 is TGCGCCAGCAGCCAAGATTTCGGAATGACTTGGTTAACTGAAGCTTTCTTT.

Remarks on this clonotype: The conserved phenylalanine or tryptophan is not found at the CDR3 terminus, so this likely reflects a read error. The chain joins TRBV28 to TRBJ2-3, with D perhaps TRBD1 or TRBD2 (5 bases each). The CDR3 loop spans 15 amino acids. CDR1 and CDR2 from the germline V gene are MDHEN and SYDVKM. Trimming stripped 2 bases from V and 1 base from J, with 10 bases between. CDR3 in amino acids: CASSLTGARTDTQYS. CDR3 nucleotide sequence: TGTGCCAGCAGTTTAACCGGGGCTCGCACAGATACGCAGTATTCT.

The chain uses TRBV28 and TRBJ2-7; weak D call: TRBD2 (5 bases). The CDR3 runs 15 residues. The V gene lost 7 bases and the J gene lost 7 bases, with 23 bases spanning the gap. Germline CDR1 and CDR2: MDHEN and SYDVKM. The chain's CDR3 is CASKRPGLLLNEQYF. CDR3 in DNA: TGTGCCAGCAAACGCCCAGGACTTCTACTCAATGAGCAGTACTTC. Looking up the rest from reference TRBV28 and TRBJ2-7 gives the full variable domain: DVKVTQSSRYLVKRTGEKVFLECVQDMDHENMFWYRQDPGLGLRLIYFSYDVKMKEKGDIPEGYSVSREKKERFSLILESASTNQTSMYLCASKRPGLLLNEQYFGPGTRLTVT.

The V gene is TRBV28, the J gene TRBJ1-5; D not certain. This CDR3 has 13 amino acids. The V end was cut by 5 bases, the J end by 6 bases, with 11 bases between. Germline V lookup: CDR1 MDHEN, CDR2 SYDVKM. CDR3 nucleotide sequence: TGTGCCAGCAGTCCCTTTATAGCTCAGCCCCAGCATTTT. Protein: CASSPFIAQPQHF. Filled out from reference TRBV28 and TRBJ1-5, the complete variable domain reads DVKVTQSSRYLVKRTGEKVFLECVQDMDHENMFWYRQDPGLGLRLIYFSYDVKMKEKGDIPEGYSVSREKKERFSLILESASTNQTSMYLCASSPFIAQPQHFGDGTRLSIL.

The chain joins TRBV5-1 to TRBJ2-3; D may be TRBD2 (6 bases). Germline assignment: CDR1 SGHRS and CDR2 YFSETQ. With 4 bases removed from V and 7 bases from J, the gap between germline ends came to 13 bases. CDR3 length equals 13 residues. CDR3 in amino acids: CASSPGGPNTQYF. The DNA for the CDR3 is TGCGCCAGCAGCCCTGGAGGGCCAAATACGCAGTATTTT.

There are a few counts of this clonotype. The V call is TRBV6-1, the J call TRBJ1-5; TRBD1 is a possible D gene (6 bases). The CDR3 spans 13 residues. Between the trimmed V and J ends, which lost 7 bases and 7 bases, there was a span of 14 bases. Germline V CDR1 and CDR2: MNHNS, SASEGT. The CDR3 region has the DNA TGTGCCAGCAACCCAGGGGTTGGCCAGCCCCAGCATTTT. This translates into CASNPGVGQPQHF.

In the case of this clonotype: Because the CDR3 is missing its conserved closing phenylalanine or tryptophan, this is likely a read error. The chain joins TRBV20-1 to TRBJ2-7; TRBD1 agrees at 8 bases. The length of the CDR3 is 13 residues. The trim removed 2 bases at V and 0 bases at J, leaving 0 bases unmatched. CDR1 and CDR2 from the germline V gene are DFQATT and SNEGSKA (reference sequence). The DNA for the CDR3 is TGCAGTGCTAGACAGGGGGCCTCCTACGAGCAGTACCTC. This sequence encodes CSARQGASYEQYL.

A note on this clonotype: Just one base apart from a much larger clone, this may be a read error. The V call is TRBV28, the J call TRBJ2-1; D not certain. Germline CDR1 MDHEN, CDR2 SYDVKM. V was shortened by 1 base and J by 8 bases, with 15 bases between the two germline ends. The CDR3 is 15 amino acids. The CDR3, as DNA: TGTGCCAGCAGTTTATCGTCCCTCAAAACCGATGAGCAGTTCTTC. Translation gives CASSLSSLKTDEQFF.

To note about this clonotype: A much larger clone sits a single nucleotide away, making a read error possible. The rearrangement joins TRBV6-2 or TRBV6-3 to TRBJ2-3; D uncertain. CDR1 and CDR2 from the germline V gene are MNHEY and SVGEGT. V was cut by 8 bases and J by 0 bases, with 12 bases left in between. This CDR3 is built from 14 residues. CDR3 sequence: CASRRARSTDTQYF. In DNA, the CDR3 is TGTGCCAGCCGCCGGGCAAGAAGCACAGATACGCAGTATTTT.

Ten or more counts support this clonotype. This chain connects TRBV6-2 or TRBV6-3 to TRBJ1-1; 8 bases map to TRBD1. V dropped 5 bases and J dropped 3; count of bases not matched to a gene: 11. CDR3 length equals 16 residues. Germline values: CDR1 MNHEY, CDR2 SVGEGT. This chain's CDR3 is CASSTRTGRVHTEAFF. CDR3 nucleotides: TGTGCCAGCAGTACCCGGACAGGGAGGGTGCACACTGAAGCTTTCTTT.

In DNA form, the CDR3 reads TGTGCCAGCAGTGTGGACTCAACCTACGAGCAGTACTTC. Amino acid sequence: CASSVDSTYEQYF. The chain is built from TRBV2 and TRBJ2-7; D is perhaps TRBD2 (5 bases). The CDR3 covers 13 residues. CDR1 and CDR2 (germline): SNHLY, FYNNEI. Trimming shortened V by 4 bases and J by 2 bases, and 9 bases separated the two germline ends. The complete variable domain, with remaining parts taken from reference TRBV2 and TRBJ2-7, reads EPEVTQTPSHQVTQMGQEVILRCVPISNHLYFYWYRQILGQKVEFLVSFYNNEISEKSEIFDDQFSVERPDGSNFTLKIRSTKLEDSAMYFCASSVDSTYEQYFGPGTRLTVT.

This clonotype was counted between two and nine times. This chain uses TRBV6-1 with TRBJ2-2; D is ambiguous. The V end lost 5 bases, the J end lost 3 bases, and 16 bases lay between the germline ends. The CDR3 has 16 amino acids. Germline CDR1 MNHNS, CDR2 SASEGT. The CDR3 nucleotides are TGTGCCAGCAGTTGGAAGACGAGCTCGTACACCGGGGAGCTGTTTTTT. This sequence encodes CASSWKTSSYTGELFF.

A remark on this clonotype: A much more abundant neighbour one base away suggests this may be a read error. J is TRBJ1-1 and V is TRBV27; maybe TRBD1 (6 bases). The CDR3 totals 16 residues. Trimming stripped 8 bases from V and 4 bases from J, with 23 bases between. The germline V gene encodes CDR1 MNHEY and CDR2 SMNVEV (reference sequence). As DNA, the CDR3 is TGTGCCAGCGGTGTAGTGGGCACACAGGGCCCCACTGAAGCTTTCTTT. As protein: CASGVVGTQGPTEAFF.

This clonotype has only a few counts. The CDR3 bases are TGCAGTGCTCCAAACCAGGGGCCAGATACGCAGTATTTT. Its protein is CSAPNQGPDTQYF. This sequence joins TRBV20-1 and TRBJ2-3, with TRBD1 as a possible D gene (6 bases). This CDR3 comprises 13 residues. Germline V gene sequence: CDR1 DFQATT, CDR2 SNEGSKA (reference sequence). V was pared by 5 bases and J by 4 bases, with 13 bases between.

The V and J genes are TRBV6-4 and TRBJ1-1; no firm D call. This CDR3 has 12 amino acids. The V gene's germline CDR1 is MRHNA and CDR2 SNTAGT. Trimming stripped 6 bases from V and 3 bases from J, with 8 bases between. The CDR3 sequence is CASSADHTEAFF. The DNA of the CDR3 is TGTGCCAGCAGCGCCGACCACACTGAAGCTTTCTTT.

At least ten counts were recorded for this clonotype. V is TRBV4-2 and J is TRBJ2-1; D not resolved. Trimming left V 1 base short and J 4 bases short, with 11 bases between. Germline CDR1 is LGHNA and CDR2 is YNFKEQ. There are 15 residues in the CDR3. CDR3 in DNA: TGTGCCAGCAGCCAAGCCCTAGACTCGTACAATGAGCAGTTCTTC. Protein: CASSQALDSYNEQFF.

The rearrangement links TRBV19 to TRBJ2-3; 7 nucleotides line up with TRBD2. The germline V gene has CDR1 LNHDA and CDR2 SQIVND (reference sequence). The V segment lost 3 bases and the J segment 5 bases; nucleotides outside the gene matches: 8. The CDR3 is 15 amino acids. CDR3: CASSMGGLLLDTQYF. The CDR3 region has the DNA TGTGCCAGTAGTATGGGGGGACTACTTCTAGATACGCAGTATTTT.

The chain uses TRBV24-1 and TRBJ2-3; TRBD2 matches at 8 bases. The J segment lost 4 bases and the V segment lost 9 bases, leaving 8 bases of the junction unmatched. The CDR3 extends over 14 amino acids. Germline V gene data show CDR1 as KGHDR and CDR2 as SFDVKD. The CDR3 loop reads CATSKLAEPDTQYF. The CDR3 nucleotides read TGTGCCACCTCTAAACTAGCGGAGCCAGATACGCAGTATTTT.

This clonotype was observed a few times. Being one base from a much bigger clone, this may be a read error. The chain combines TRBV6-1 with TRBJ2-7; possible D gene TRBD1, 6 bases. Germline V gene data show CDR1 as MNHNS and CDR2 as SASEGT. The length of the CDR3 is 13 residues. The CDR3 sequence is CVSSTGIGDEQYF. CDR3 nucleotide sequence: TGTGTCAGCAGCACAGGGATAGGAGACGAGCAGTACTTC.

The rearrangement joins TRBV10-3 to TRBJ2-7; TRBD2 might be the D (6 bases). Germline loops: CDR1 ENHRY, CDR2 SYGVKD. With 3 bases removed from V and 3 bases from J, the gap between germline ends came to 21 bases. This CDR3 is 17 amino acids long. The CDR3 region is CAISDRGTRAKFYEQYF. The DNA of the CDR3 is TGTGCCATCAGTGATCGCGGGACCAGGGCTAAGTTCTACGAGCAGTACTTC.

In the case of this clonotype: A much bigger clone sits one base away, suggesting this may be a read error. The chain couples TRBV20-1 to TRBJ1-5; D gene unclear. The CDR3 covers 12 residues. Germline loops: CDR1 DFQATT, CDR2 SNEGSKA (reference sequence). Here the CDR3 reads CRASPLNQPQHF. The CDR3 DNA sequence: TGCAGAGCTAGCCCCCTCAATCAGCCCCAGCATTTT.

This clonotype has ten or more counts. The chain recombines TRBV28 with TRBJ1-1; D is uncertain. The CDR3 spans 14 residues. Germline V gene sequence: CDR1 MDHEN, CDR2 SYDVKM. V was clipped by 6 bases and J by 0 bases, with 11 bases between them. The CDR3 DNA reads as TGTGCCAGCAGCCCTGGGTACTTGAACACTGAAGCTTTCTTT. Protein sequence: CASSPGYLNTEAFF.

V usage is TRBV18 and J usage is TRBJ1-1; D gene unclear. V was pared by 3 bases and J by 5 bases, with 10 bases between. Germline V gene lookup returns CDR1 KGHSH and CDR2 LQKENI. This CDR3 contains 13 residues. CDR3 sequence: CASSPGVKTEAFF. The CDR3 DNA follows: TGTGCCAGCTCACCCGGGGTTAAAACTGAAGCTTTCTTT.